This T cell receptor (beta chain) is drawn from a study of blood T cell repertoires in COVID-19. Study context: Samples taken during acute and convalescent COVID-19 were collected in the United States, Italy and Spain. Sources were T cells, B-cell-depleted T cells, or PBMCs; the material itself was cDNA or gDNA.

Germline CDR1 SGHNT, CDR2 YYREEE (reference sequence). The CDR3 consists of 15 residues. Trimming removed 1 base from V and 2 bases from J, with 12 bases in between. Original methodology: Reference gene primer amplification gave nucleated cell count estimates. Profiled with immunoSEQ multiplex PCR; TCRdb holds only in-frame clones, not every one. The DNA gave D and trimming, while V, J and clone size come from that table. The data contain about 330,000 clones, more than 70% of them seen just once; the ten biggest clones take up approximately 6.5%. The V and J genes are TRBV5-4 and TRBJ2-5; the D gene is possibly TRBD1 (5 bases). The specimen was peripheral blood. This clonotype was obtained from a man in his late teens or twenties who had recovered from COVID-19. In DNA, the CDR3 is TGTGCCAGCAGCTTGTCCAAGGGGTGGCAAGAGACCCAGTACTTC. This gives the protein CASSLSKGWQETQYF.